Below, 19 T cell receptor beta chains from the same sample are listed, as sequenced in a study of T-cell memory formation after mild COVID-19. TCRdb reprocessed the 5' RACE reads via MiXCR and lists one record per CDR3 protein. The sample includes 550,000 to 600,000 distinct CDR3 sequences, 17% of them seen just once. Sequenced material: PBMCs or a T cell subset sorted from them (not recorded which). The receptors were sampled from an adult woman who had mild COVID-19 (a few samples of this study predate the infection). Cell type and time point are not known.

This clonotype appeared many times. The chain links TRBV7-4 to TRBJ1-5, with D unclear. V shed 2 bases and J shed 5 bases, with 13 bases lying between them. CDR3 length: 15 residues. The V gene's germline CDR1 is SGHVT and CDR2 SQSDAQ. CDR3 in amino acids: CASSLHVQLDQPQHF. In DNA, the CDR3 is TGTGCCAGCAGCTTACATGTCCAGCTAGATCAGCCCCAGCATTTT.

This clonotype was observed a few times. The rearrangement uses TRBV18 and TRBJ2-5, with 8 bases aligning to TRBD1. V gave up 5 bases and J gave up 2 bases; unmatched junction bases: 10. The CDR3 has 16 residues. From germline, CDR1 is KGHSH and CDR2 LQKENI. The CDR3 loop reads CASSTYGQGNQETQYF. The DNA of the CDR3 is TGTGCCAGCTCAACATACGGACAGGGAAATCAAGAGACCCAGTACTTC.

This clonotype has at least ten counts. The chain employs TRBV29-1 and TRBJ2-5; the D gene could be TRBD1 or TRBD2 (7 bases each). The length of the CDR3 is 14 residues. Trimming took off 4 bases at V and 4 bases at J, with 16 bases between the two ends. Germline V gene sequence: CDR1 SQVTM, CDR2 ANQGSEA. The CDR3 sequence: CSVVGSGGGETQYF. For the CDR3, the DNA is TGCAGCGTTGTAGGATCAGGGGGGGGAGAGACCCAGTACTTC. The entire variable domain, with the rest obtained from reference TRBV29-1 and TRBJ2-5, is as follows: SAVISQKPSRDICQRGTSLTIQCQVDSQVTMMFWYRQQPGQSLTLIATANQGSEATYESGFVIDKFPISRPNLTFSTLTVSNMSPEDSSIYLCSVVGSGGGETQYFGPGTRLLVL.

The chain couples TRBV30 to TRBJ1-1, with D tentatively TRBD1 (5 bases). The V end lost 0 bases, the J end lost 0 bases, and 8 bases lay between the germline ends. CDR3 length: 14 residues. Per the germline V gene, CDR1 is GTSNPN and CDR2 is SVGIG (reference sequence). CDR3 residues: CAWSVGTVNTEAFF. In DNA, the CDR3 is TGTGCCTGGAGTGTAGGGACTGTGAACACTGAAGCTTTCTTT.

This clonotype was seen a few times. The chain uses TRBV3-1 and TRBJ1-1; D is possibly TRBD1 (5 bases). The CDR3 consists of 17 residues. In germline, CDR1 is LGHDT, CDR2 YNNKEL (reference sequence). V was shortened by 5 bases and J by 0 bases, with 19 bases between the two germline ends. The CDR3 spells CASSKMETGPMNTEAFF. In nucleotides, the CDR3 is TGTGCCAGCAGCAAGATGGAAACGGGGCCGATGAACACTGAAGCTTTCTTT.

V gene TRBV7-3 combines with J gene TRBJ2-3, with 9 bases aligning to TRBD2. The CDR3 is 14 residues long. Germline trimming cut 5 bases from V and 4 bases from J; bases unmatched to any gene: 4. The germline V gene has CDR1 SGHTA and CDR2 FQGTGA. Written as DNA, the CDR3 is TGTGCCAGCAGCCCCGGGACTAGCTCAGATACGCAGTATTTT. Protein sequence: CASSPGTSSDTQYF.

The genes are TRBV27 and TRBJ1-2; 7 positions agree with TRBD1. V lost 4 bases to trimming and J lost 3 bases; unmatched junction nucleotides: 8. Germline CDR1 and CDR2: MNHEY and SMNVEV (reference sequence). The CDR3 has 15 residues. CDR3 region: CASSSPGQDHYGYTF. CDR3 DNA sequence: TGTGCCAGCAGTTCCCCCGGACAGGACCACTATGGCTACACCTTC.

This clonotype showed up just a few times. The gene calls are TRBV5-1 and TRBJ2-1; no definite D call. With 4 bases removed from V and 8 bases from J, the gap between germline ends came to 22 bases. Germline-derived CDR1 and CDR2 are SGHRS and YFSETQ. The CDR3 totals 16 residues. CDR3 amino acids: CASSQKTITSLDEQFF. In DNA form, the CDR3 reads TGCGCCAGCAGCCAAAAGACAATAACATCTCTGGATGAGCAGTTCTTC.

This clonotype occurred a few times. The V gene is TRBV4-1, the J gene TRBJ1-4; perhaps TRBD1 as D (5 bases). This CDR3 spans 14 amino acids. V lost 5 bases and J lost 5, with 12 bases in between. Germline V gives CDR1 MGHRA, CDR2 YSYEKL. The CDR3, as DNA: TGCGCCAGCAGCACGCAGACAGAGAATGAAAAACTGTTTTTT. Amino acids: CASSTQTENEKLFF.

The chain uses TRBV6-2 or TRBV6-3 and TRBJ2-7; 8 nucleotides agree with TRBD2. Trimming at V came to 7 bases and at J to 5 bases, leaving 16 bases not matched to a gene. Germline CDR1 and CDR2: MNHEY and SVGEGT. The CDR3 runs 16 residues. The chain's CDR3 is CASMALKREKKDEQYF. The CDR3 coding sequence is TGTGCCAGCATGGCACTAAAGCGGGAGAAAAAGGACGAGCAGTACTTC.

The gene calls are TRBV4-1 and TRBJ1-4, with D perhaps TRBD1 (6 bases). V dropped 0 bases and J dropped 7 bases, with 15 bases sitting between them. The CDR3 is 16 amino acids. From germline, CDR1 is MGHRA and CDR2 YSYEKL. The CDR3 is CASSQDEAGAVEKLFF. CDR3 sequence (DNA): TGCGCCAGCAGCCAAGACGAGGCAGGGGCCGTTGAAAAACTGTTTTTT.

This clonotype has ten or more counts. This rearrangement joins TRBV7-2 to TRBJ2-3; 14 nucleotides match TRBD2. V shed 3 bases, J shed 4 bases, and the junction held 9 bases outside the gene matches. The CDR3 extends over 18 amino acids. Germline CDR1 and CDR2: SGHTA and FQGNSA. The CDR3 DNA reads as TGTGCCAGCAGCTTCAGTGCGGGGACTAGCGGGAGATCAGATACGCAGTATTTT. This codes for CASSFSAGTSGRSDTQYF.

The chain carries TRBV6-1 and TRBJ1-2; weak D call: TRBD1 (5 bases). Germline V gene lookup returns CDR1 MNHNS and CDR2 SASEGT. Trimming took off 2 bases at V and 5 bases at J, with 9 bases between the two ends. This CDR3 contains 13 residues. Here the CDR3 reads CASSENWGYGYTF. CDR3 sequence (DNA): TGTGCCAGCAGTGAAAATTGGGGGTATGGCTACACCTTC.

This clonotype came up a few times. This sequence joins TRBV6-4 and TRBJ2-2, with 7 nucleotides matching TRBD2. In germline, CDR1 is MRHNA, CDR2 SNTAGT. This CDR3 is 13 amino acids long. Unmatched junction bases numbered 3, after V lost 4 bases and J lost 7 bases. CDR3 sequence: CASSAERGGELFF. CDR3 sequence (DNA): TGTGCCAGCAGTGCGGAGCGGGGCGGGGAGCTGTTTTTT.

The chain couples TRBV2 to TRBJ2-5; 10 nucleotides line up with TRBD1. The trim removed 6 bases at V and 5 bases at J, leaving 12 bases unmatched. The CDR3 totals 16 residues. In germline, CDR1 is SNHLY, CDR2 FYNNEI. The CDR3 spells CASSQPGQGSAETQYF. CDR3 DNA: TGTGCCAGCAGCCAACCGGGACAGGGGTCGGCCGAGACCCAGTACTTC.

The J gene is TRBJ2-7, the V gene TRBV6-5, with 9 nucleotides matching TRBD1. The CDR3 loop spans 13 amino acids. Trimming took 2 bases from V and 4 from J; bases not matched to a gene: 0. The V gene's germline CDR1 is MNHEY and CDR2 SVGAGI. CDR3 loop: CASSYGTGYEQYF. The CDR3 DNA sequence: TGTGCCAGCAGTTACGGGACAGGGTACGAGCAGTACTTC.

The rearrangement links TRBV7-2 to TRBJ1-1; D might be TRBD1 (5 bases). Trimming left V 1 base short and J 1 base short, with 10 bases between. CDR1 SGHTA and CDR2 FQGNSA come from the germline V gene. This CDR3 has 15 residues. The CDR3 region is CASSLVGTENTEAFF. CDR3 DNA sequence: TGTGCCAGCAGCTTAGTCGGGACCGAGAACACTGAAGCTTTCTTT. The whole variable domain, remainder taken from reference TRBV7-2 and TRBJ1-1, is GAGVSQSPSNKVTEKGKDVELRCDPISGHTALYWYRQSLGQGLEFLIYFQGNSAPDKSGLPSDRFSAERTGGSVSTLTIQRTQQEDSAVYLCASSLVGTENTEAFFGQGTRLTVV.

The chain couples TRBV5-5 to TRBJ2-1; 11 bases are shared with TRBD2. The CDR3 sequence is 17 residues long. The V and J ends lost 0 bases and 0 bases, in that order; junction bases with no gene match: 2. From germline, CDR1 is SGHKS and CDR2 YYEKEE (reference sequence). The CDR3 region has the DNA TGTGCCAGCAGCTTGGAAACTAGCGGGAGCTCCTACAATGAGCAGTTCTTC. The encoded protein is CASSLETSGSSYNEQFF. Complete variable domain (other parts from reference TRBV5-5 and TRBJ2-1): DAGVTQSPTHLIKTRGQQVTLRCSPISGHKSVSWYQQVLGQGPQFIFQYYEKEERGRGNFPDRFSARQFPNYSSELNVNALLLGDSALYLCASSLETSGSSYNEQFFGPGTRLTVL.

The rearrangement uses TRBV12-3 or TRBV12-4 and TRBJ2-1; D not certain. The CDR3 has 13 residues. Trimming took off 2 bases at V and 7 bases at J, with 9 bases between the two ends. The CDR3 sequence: CASSLYPGNEQFF. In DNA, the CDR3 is TGTGCCAGCAGTTTATATCCCGGAAATGAGCAGTTCTTC.